The 27 T cell receptor beta chains in this list originate from one sample, sequenced in a study of blood T cells in healthy people across ages. For the second PCR, which ran for about 6 to 11 cycles, a sample-barcoded 5' primer and a J-beta primer mix were used. TCRdb called the 5' RACE reads again in MiXCR, with one record for every CDR3 protein. The sample shows fewer than 800,000 distinct CDR3 sequences, around 20% of them seen only once. The sequenced sample was blood. All receptors come from a man in his 70s in good health.

This chain connects TRBV6-6 to TRBJ2-3, with TRBD2 matching 13 bases. In germline, CDR1 is MNHNY, CDR2 SVGAGI (reference sequence). The CDR3 runs to 15 residues. With 5 bases clipped from V and 5 bases from J, the junction kept 4 bases outside the gene matches. The CDR3 bases are TGTGCCAGCAGTGACTGGACTAGCGGGAGAGATACGCAGTATTTT. Its protein product is CASSDWTSGRDTQYF.

There are a few counts of this clonotype. The chain is built from TRBV7-9 and TRBJ2-6; TRBD1 matches at 7 bases. CDR3 length: 17 amino acids. The V gene end was trimmed by 4 bases and the J gene end by 1 base; junction bases not matched to a gene: 7. Germline CDR1 reads SEHNR; CDR2 reads FQNEAQ (reference sequence). CDR3 nucleotide sequence: TGTGCCAGCAGCTCGACAGGGAAGTGGTCTGGGGCCAACGTCCTGACTTTC. Its translation is CASSSTGKWSGANVLTF.

V usage is TRBV20-1 and J usage is TRBJ1-2; TRBD1 is a possible D gene (6 bases). With 5 bases removed from V and 8 bases from J, the gap between germline ends came to 15 bases. From germline, CDR1 is DFQATT and CDR2 SNEGSKA (reference sequence). The CDR3 is 12 residues long. The CDR3 bases are TGCAGTGCTTCGCCGGGACATTACGGCTACACCTTC. It is translated as CSASPGHYGYTF.

As regards this clonotype: One end of the junction fails to match germline, which may point to a read error. The chain combines TRBV20-1 with TRBJ1-2; 7 positions agree with TRBD1. Germline CDR1 and CDR2: DFQATT and SNEGSKA (reference sequence). The CDR3 consists of 13 residues. The chain's CDR3 is CSAPPGGNYSYTF. The CDR3 DNA follows: TGCAGTGCTCCGCCAGGGGGGAACTATAGCTACACCTTC.

There are a few counts of this clonotype. The J gene is TRBJ2-2, the V gene TRBV5-6, with 12 bases identical to TRBD2. CDR3 length equals 19 residues. Germline-derived CDR1 and CDR2 are SGHDT and YYEEEE. The junction had 14 bases not matched to a gene; V was cut back by 3 bases and J by 5 bases. CDR3 protein: CASSSFTTSGRNGTGELFF. The CDR3 DNA reads TGTGCCAGCAGCTCTTTTACGACTAGCGGGAGAAATGGTACCGGGGAGCTGTTTTTT. The full variable domain, its missing parts supplied by reference TRBV5-6 and TRBJ2-2, is DAGVTQSPTHLIKTRGQQVTLRCSPKSGHDTVSWYQQALGQGPQFIFQYYEEEERQRGNFPDRFSGHQFPNYSSELNVNALLLGDSALYLCASSSFTTSGRNGTGELFFGEGSRLTVL.

This clonotype was seen more than once but under ten times. CDR3 residues: CATSDSGAGGELFF. For the CDR3, the DNA is TGTGCCACCAGTGATTCCGGCGCGGGCGGGGAGCTGTTTTTT. The V gene is TRBV24-1, the J gene TRBJ2-2; weak D call: TRBD2 (5 bases). Between the trimmed V and J ends, which lost 2 bases and 7 bases, there was a span of 10 bases. The germline CDR1 and CDR2 sequences are KGHDR and SFDVKD. The CDR3 spans 14 residues.

V gene TRBV5-4 combines with J gene TRBJ2-2, with 15 positions matching TRBD2. J lost 1 base, V lost 0 bases, and 10 bases had no gene match. Germline V gives CDR1 SGHNT, CDR2 YYREEE (reference sequence). The CDR3 has 21 residues. In DNA, the CDR3 is TGTGCCAGCAGCTTGGGACAGGGGTGGACTAGCGGGAGGGAGAACACCGGGGAGCTGTTTTTT. Its translation: CASSLGQGWTSGRENTGELFF. Based on the CDR3 plus reference TRBV5-4 and TRBJ2-2, the full variable domain is ETGVTQSPTHLIKTRGQQVTLRCSSQSGHNTVSWYQQALGQGPQFIFQYYREEENGRGNFPPRFSGLQFPNYSSELNVNALELDDSALYLCASSLGQGWTSGRENTGELFFGEGSRLTVL.

The gene calls are TRBV20-1 and TRBJ2-7, with 11 bases identical to TRBD2. The CDR3 consists of 14 residues. After removal of 6 bases from V and 0 bases from J, the junction contained 4 bases not matched to a gene. Germline CDR1 and CDR2: DFQATT and SNEGSKA (reference sequence). The CDR3 spells CSALAGGLSYEQYF. The CDR3, as DNA: TGCAGTGCCCTAGCGGGAGGCCTCTCCTACGAGCAGTACTTC.

This chain uses TRBV7-2 with TRBJ2-5; D remains ambiguous. The CDR3 is 17 amino acids. Germline values: CDR1 SGHTA, CDR2 FQGNSA. Trimming took 5 bases from V and 0 from J, leaving 19 bases between them. The CDR3 loop reads CASSPASSLTYQETQYF. DNA for the CDR3: TGTGCCAGCAGCCCGGCCTCAAGTCTCACGTACCAAGAGACCCAGTACTTC.

The genes are TRBV28 and TRBJ2-7; D possibly corresponds to TRBD2 (6 bases). Germline CDR1 and CDR2: MDHEN and SYDVKM. The V gene lost 5 bases and the J gene lost 4 bases, with 21 bases spanning the gap. The CDR3 extends over 16 amino acids. As DNA, the CDR3 is TGTGCCAGCAGTGGCCTGAAGACTAGTTTGGTTTACGAGCAGTACTTC. Translation: CASSGLKTSLVYEQYF.

This clonotype showed up just a few times. The rearrangement joins TRBV7-2 to TRBJ2-2; 7 positions agree with TRBD1. Germline CDR1 reads SGHTA; CDR2 reads FQGNSA. V lost 5 bases and J lost 4; bases outside the gene matches: 7. This CDR3 has 15 amino acids. The CDR3 reads CASSRDSSGTGELFF. The CDR3 nucleotides are TGTGCCAGCAGCCGGGACAGCTCGGGCACCGGGGAGCTGTTTTTT. Together with reference TRBV7-2 and TRBJ2-2, the CDR3 gives the full variable domain: GAGVSQSPSNKVTEKGKDVELRCDPISGHTALYWYRQSLGQGLEFLIYFQGNSAPDKSGLPSDRFSAERTGGSVSTLTIQRTQQEDSAVYLCASSRDSSGTGELFFGEGSRLTVL.

The chain combines TRBV12-3 or TRBV12-4 with TRBJ2-1; D remains ambiguous. The end of the DNA fits TRBJ2-5 better, so the J call may be wrong. This CDR3 has 12 amino acids. This CDR3 reads CASRLNGETQYF. The CDR3 DNA is TGTGCCAGCAGGCTCAACGGGGAGACCCAGTACTTC.

J is TRBJ2-1 and V is TRBV9; D unresolved. Trimming stripped 4 bases from V and 0 bases from J, with 8 bases between. Germline V CDR1 and CDR2: SGDLS, YYNGEE. CDR3 size: 14 residues. CDR3 nucleotides: TGTGCCAGCAGCCCTCCCAGCTCCTACAATGAGCAGTTCTTC. Translating gives CASSPPSSYNEQFF.

A few counts support this clonotype. This rearrangement joins TRBV4-3 to TRBJ2-5; TRBD1 is a possible D gene (6 bases). The end of the DNA aligns better with TRBJ2-7, so the J call may be wrong. CDR3 size: 14 residues. Germline V lookup: CDR1 LGHNA, CDR2 YSLEER. CDR3 sequence (DNA): TGCGCCAGCAGCCGGAGCAGGGGTGAGTACGAGCAGTACTTC. As protein: CASSRSRGEYEQYF.

The chain couples TRBV10-3 to TRBJ2-7; TRBD2 agrees at 10 bases. Germline values: CDR1 ENHRY, CDR2 SYGVKD. The CDR3 loop spans 14 amino acids. Trimming removed 10 bases from V and 3 bases from J; junction bases left unmatched: 9. CDR3 amino acids: CATGRPSGSYEQYF. In nucleotides, the CDR3 is TGTGCCACCGGGAGGCCTAGCGGGAGCTACGAGCAGTACTTC.

This clonotype was observed at least ten times. One end of the junction varies from germline; a read error may be responsible. The chain couples TRBV7-2 to TRBJ2-1; 8 bases map to TRBD2. This CDR3 contains 15 residues. Germline lookup yields CDR1 SGHTA and CDR2 FQGNSA. CDR3 region: CASSTSGGSYNEQFF. The CDR3 bases are TGCGCCAGCAGCACTAGCGGAGGTTCCTACAATGAGCAGTTCTTC.

Comment on this clonotype: This may arise from a read error, as a much more abundant clone is one base away. The chain carries TRBV21-1 and TRBJ2-1; the table's D call TRBD1 went unverified against the DNA. TRBV21-1 is classified as a pseudogene. This CDR3 is 15 amino acids long. The CDR3 DNA sequence: TGTGCCAGCAGCAAGGGACAGAGCTCCTACAATGAGCAGTTCTTC. This encodes CASSKGQSSYNEQFF.

This clonotype was picked up a small number of times. The chain is built from TRBV19 and TRBJ1-1; 7 nucleotides align to TRBD1. J was trimmed by 0 bases and V by 4 bases; bases with no gene match: 8. This CDR3 has 16 residues. Germline CDR1 is LNHDA and CDR2 is SQIVND (reference sequence). This CDR3 is CASSSWGQPLNTEAFF. The CDR3 DNA reads TGTGCCAGTAGTAGTTGGGGACAGCCTCTGAACACTGAAGCTTTCTTT.

This clonotype was counted only a few times. The gene calls are TRBV6-2 or TRBV6-3 and TRBJ2-7; TRBD1 agrees at 7 bases. The length of the CDR3 is 14 residues. V shed 7 bases, J shed 5 bases, and the junction held 11 bases outside the gene matches. Germline assignment: CDR1 MNHEY and CDR2 SVGEGT. The CDR3 spells CASIRNRGSHEQYF. The CDR3 DNA reads TGTGCCAGCATTCGAAACAGGGGATCTCACGAGCAGTACTTC.

This clonotype was observed a handful of times. In DNA, the CDR3 is TGTGCCAGCAGCTCCGGAATAGCCAACGTCCTGACTTTC. This translates into CASSSGIANVLTF. The chain couples TRBV7-2 to TRBJ2-6; D gene uncertain. Germline CDR1 and CDR2: SGHTA and FQGNSA. Trimming stripped 4 bases from V and 7 bases from J, with 8 bases between. The CDR3 has 13 amino acids. Supplemented by reference TRBV7-2 and TRBJ2-6, the full variable domain reads GAGVSQSPSNKVTEKGKDVELRCDPISGHTALYWYRQSLGQGLEFLIYFQGNSAPDKSGLPSDRFSAERTGGSVSTLTIQRTQQEDSAVYLCASSSGIANVLTFGAGSRLTVL.

This clonotype was found a few times. The chain carries TRBV20-1 and TRBJ1-2, with 9 bases matching TRBD1. Per the germline V gene, CDR1 is DFQATT and CDR2 is SNEGSKA (reference sequence). The CDR3 length is 14 residues. V dropped 5 bases and J dropped 0; count of bases not matched to a gene: 4. Written as DNA, the CDR3 is TGCAGTGCTTTAACAGGGGGCACTAACTATGGCTACACCTTC. The encoded protein is CSALTGGTNYGYTF.

The chain combines TRBV6-5 with TRBJ2-5; D may be TRBD2 (6 bases). This CDR3 is built from 11 residues. CDR1 MNHEY and CDR2 SVGAGI come from the germline V gene. Trimming removed 10 bases at V and 5 bases at J, with 11 bases between. Written as DNA, the CDR3 is TGTGCCACCTCCGGAGGGGAGACCCAGTACTTC. This sequence encodes CATSGGETQYF.

The sample holds a few counts of this clonotype. One base away lies a much larger clone, so this may be a sequencing read error. The V gene is TRBV3-1, the J gene TRBJ2-1, with D hard to call. CDR3 size: 15 residues. Germline values: CDR1 LGHDT, CDR2 YNNKEL (reference sequence). CDR3 DNA: TGTGCCAGCAGCCAAGATCCGAGCTCCTACGATGAGCAGTTCTTC. This gives the protein CASSQDPSSYDEQFF.

This clonotype turned up a few times. This chain links TRBV20-1 with TRBJ2-1, with D possibly being TRBD2 (5 bases). The CDR3 length is 16 residues. In germline, CDR1 is DFQATT, CDR2 SNEGSKA (reference sequence). V was trimmed by 0 bases and J by 0 bases, leaving 12 bases between them. CDR3 coding DNA: TGCAGTGCTAGAGAAGAGCGGTTTAGCTCCTACAATGAGCAGTTCTTC. This translates into CSAREERFSSYNEQFF.

The rearrangement uses TRBV28 and TRBJ2-2, with 10 bases matching TRBD2. V trimming: 6 bases; J trimming: 4 bases; junction bases outside the gene matches: 14. This CDR3 is 18 amino acids long. Germline assignment: CDR1 MDHEN and CDR2 SYDVKM. The DNA of the CDR3 is TGTGCCAGCAGCTCGACTAGCGGGCCTCAAAGGGCCACCGGGGAGCTGTTTTTT. Its translation: CASSSTSGPQRATGELFF.

This chain connects TRBV28 to TRBJ2-7; D may be TRBD2 (5 bases). The V end was cut by 7 bases, the J end by 0 bases, with 13 bases between. Germline V lookup: CDR1 MDHEN, CDR2 SYDVKM. The CDR3 runs 14 residues. CDR3 loop: CASTKSGSSYEQYF. As DNA, the CDR3 is TGTGCCAGCACTAAGAGCGGTAGCTCCTACGAGCAGTACTTC.

This clonotype was seen many times. The CDR3 sequence is CASSQERYNEQFF. CDR3 nucleotide sequence: TGTGCCAGCAGCCAAGAGAGGTACAATGAGCAGTTCTTC. This chain joins TRBV14 and TRBJ2-1; unclear D gene. Trimming pared 0 bases from V and 4 bases from J, leaving 4 bases between. Germline loops: CDR1 SGHDN, CDR2 FVKESK. The CDR3 runs 13 residues.